A single T cell receptor beta chain is shown here with its context. This sample is part of a study of blood T cell repertoires in COVID-19. Per the study methods: Researchers report that nucleated cell counts were estimated from reference gene primer amplification. Assay: immunoSEQ multiplex PCR; the TCRdb copy retains only in-frame clones and omits some. V, J and clone size derive from that table, while D and trimming were established from the DNA sequence. The table includes under 250,000 clones, about 80% detected once. Germline V gene sequence: CDR1 SQVTM, CDR2 ANQGSEA. The CDR3 totals 9 residues.

The source material was peripheral blood. This TCR was recovered from a woman aged 55-70 years with acute or convalescent COVID-19. This sequence joins TRBV29-1 and TRBJ1-3; D might be TRBD1 (6 bases). The CDR3 here is CRLDRPIYF. The CDR3 DNA reads TGCAGACTAGACAGGCCCATATATTTT.